Described below is a single TCR beta chain sequence and its context. Its antigen is unknown. This entry comes from a study of CD8+ T cells in alopecia areata. Study-wide background: Among treated patients, oral tofacitinib was administered at 5 to 10 mg twice daily.

Specified treatment: oral pan-JAK inhibitor, 5-10 mg twice daily. The study's findings and limits: Persistence of many expanded lesional clones was seen in scalp and blood during tofacitinib. Among the 100 top clones, expanded CD8+ clones, like scalp clonality, were significantly decreased by tofacitinib.

V lost 3 bases, J lost 7 bases, and 11 bases lay in between. Germline V lookup: CDR1 SGHDT, CDR2 YYEEEE. This CDR3 comprises 13 residues. Extraction of RNA preceded its reverse transcription into cDNA, which served as the sequencing template. Only in-frame clones appear in the TCRdb table, and some are missing; sequencing was by immunoSEQ multiplex PCR. This sample has roughly 180,000 clones, with 51% found just once. The genes are TRBV5-6 and TRBJ2-1; the D is unclear. The sequence came from a human donor with alopecia areata. The source material was CD8+ T cells sorted from blood, sampled at approximately week 51, from a patient treated with tofacitinib. CDR3 DNA sequence: TGTGCCAGCAGCTATGGACCACCAAATGAGCAGTTCTTC. It codes for CASSYGPPNEQFF.